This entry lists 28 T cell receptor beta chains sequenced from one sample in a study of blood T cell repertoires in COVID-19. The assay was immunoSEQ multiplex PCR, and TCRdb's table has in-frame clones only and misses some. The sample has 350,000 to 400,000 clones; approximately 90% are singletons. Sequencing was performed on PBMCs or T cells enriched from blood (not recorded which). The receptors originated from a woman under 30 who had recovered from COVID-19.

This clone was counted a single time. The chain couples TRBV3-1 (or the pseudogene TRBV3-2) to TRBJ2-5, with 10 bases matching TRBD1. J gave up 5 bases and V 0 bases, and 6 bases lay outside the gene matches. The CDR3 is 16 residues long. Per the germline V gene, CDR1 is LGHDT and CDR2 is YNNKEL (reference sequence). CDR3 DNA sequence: TGTGCCAGCAGCCAAGATCGGACAGGGGGACTTGAGACCCAGTACTTC. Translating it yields CASSQDRTGGLETQYF.

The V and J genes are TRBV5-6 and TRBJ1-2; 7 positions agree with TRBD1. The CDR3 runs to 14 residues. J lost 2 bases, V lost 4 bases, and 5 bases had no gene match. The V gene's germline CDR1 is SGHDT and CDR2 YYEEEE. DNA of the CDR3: TGTGCCAGCAGCACCGGACAGGCAAACTATGGCTACACCTTC. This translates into CASSTGQANYGYTF.

CDR3 DNA: TGCGCCAGCAGCTTATCTGGACCGGGACAGGGAGGAAACACCATATATTTT. It specifies CASSLSGPGQGGNTIYF. The chain combines TRBV5-1 with TRBJ1-3; 9 nucleotides match TRBD1. The J segment lost 4 bases and the V segment lost 2 bases, leaving 10 bases of the junction unmatched. Germline assignment: CDR1 SGHRS and CDR2 YFSETQ. The CDR3 sequence is 17 residues long.

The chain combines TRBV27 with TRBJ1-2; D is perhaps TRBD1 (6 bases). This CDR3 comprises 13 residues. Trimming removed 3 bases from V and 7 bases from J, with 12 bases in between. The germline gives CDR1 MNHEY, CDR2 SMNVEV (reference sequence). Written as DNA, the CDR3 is TGTGCCAGCAGTTTGGAGACAGGCTCTGGCTACACCTTC. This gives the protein CASSLETGSGYTF.

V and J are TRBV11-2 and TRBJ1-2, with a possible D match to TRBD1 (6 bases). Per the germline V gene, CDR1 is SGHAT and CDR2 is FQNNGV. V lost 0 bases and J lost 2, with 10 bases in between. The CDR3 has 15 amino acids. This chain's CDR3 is CASSLEGGANYGYTF. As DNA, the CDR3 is TGTGCCAGCAGCTTAGAGGGGGGGGCCAACTATGGCTACACCTTC.

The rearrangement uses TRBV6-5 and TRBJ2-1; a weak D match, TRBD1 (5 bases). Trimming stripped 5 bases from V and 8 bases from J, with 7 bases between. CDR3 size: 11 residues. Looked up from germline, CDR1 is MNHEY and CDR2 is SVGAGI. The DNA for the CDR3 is TGTGCCAGCAGTCAGGGTTATGAGCAGTTCTTC. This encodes CASSQGYEQFF.

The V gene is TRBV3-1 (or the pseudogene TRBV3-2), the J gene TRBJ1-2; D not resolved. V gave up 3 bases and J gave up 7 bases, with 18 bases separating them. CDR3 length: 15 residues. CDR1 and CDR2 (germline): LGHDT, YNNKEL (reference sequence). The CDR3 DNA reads TGTGCCAGCAGCCAGCAACCCCATTCGACTAGTGGCTACACCTTC. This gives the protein CASSQQPHSTSGYTF.

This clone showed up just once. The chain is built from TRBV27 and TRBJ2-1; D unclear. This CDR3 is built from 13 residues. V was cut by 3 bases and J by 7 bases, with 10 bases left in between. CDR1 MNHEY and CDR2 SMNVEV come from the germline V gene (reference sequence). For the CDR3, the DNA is TGTGCCAGCAGTTTTTCCCCCCGGAATGAGCAGTTCTTC. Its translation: CASSFSPRNEQFF.

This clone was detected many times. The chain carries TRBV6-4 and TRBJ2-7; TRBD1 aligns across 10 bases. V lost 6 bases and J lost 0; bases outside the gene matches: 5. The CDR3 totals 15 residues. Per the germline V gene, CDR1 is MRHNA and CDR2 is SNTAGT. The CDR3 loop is CASSAGTGDSYEQYF. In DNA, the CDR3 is TGTGCCAGCAGCGCCGGGACAGGGGACTCCTACGAGCAGTACTTC.

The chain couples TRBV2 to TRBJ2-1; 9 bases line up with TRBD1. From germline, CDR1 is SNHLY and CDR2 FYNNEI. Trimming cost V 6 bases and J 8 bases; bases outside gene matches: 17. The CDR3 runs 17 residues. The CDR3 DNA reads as TGTGCCAGCAGCGATCGCCGGGACAGGGTTTTAGTACATGAGCAGTTCTTC. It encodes CASSDRRDRVLVHEQFF.

DNA of the CDR3: TGTGCCAGCAGCTTAGGCGGCAGGGGATCGGGGCAGCCCCAGCATTTT. The encoded protein is CASSLGGRGSGQPQHF. The rearrangement joins TRBV5-4 to TRBJ1-5; possible D gene TRBD1, 6 bases. Germline assignment: CDR1 SGHNT and CDR2 YYREEE (reference sequence). The ends were cut back, 2 bases at V and 7 bases at J, with 19 bases in the middle. CDR3 length: 16 residues.

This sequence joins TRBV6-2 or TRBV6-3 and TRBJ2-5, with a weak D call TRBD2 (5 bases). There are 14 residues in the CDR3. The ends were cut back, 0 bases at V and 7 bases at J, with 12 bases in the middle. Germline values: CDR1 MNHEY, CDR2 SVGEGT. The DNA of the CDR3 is TGTGCCAGCAGTTACTCTGGGGAGTTGGCGACCCAGTACTTC. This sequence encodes CASSYSGELATQYF.

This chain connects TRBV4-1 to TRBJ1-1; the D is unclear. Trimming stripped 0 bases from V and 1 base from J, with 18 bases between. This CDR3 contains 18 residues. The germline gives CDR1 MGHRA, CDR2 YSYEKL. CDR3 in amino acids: CASSQDSAGKIGNTEAFF. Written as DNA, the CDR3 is TGCGCCAGCAGCCAAGATTCGGCGGGAAAAATAGGGAACACTGAAGCTTTCTTT.

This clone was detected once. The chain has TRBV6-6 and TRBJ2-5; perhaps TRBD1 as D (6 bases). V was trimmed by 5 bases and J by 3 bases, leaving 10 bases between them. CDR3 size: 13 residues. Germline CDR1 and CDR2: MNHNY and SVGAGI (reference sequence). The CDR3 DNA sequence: TGTGCCAGCAGTAAAAACAGGGAAGAGACCCAGTACTTC. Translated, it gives CASSKNREETQYF.

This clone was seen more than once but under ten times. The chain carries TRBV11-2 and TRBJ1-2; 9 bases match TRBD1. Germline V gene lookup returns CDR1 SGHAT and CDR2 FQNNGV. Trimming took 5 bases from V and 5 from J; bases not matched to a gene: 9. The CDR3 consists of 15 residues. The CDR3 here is CASSQRDRVGYGYTF. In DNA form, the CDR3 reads TGTGCCAGCAGCCAGAGGGACAGGGTGGGGTATGGCTACACCTTC.

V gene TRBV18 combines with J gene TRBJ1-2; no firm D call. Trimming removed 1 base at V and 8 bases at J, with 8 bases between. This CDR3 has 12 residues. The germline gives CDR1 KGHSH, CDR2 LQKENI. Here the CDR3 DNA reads TGTGCCAGCTCACCACGGACGGGAGGCTACACCTTC. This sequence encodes CASSPRTGGYTF.

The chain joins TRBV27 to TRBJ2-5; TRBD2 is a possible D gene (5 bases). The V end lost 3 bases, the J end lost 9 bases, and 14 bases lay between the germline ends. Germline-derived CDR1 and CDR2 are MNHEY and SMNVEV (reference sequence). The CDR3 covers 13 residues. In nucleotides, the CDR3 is TGTGCCAGCAGTTTCCTGCACGAGGGTGCCCAGTACTTC. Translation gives CASSFLHEGAQYF.

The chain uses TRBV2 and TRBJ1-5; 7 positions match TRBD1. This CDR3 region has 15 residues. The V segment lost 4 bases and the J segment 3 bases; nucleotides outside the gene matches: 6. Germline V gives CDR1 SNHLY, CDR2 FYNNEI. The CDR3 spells CASSVDRAINQPQHF. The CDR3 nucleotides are TGTGCCAGCAGTGTTGACAGGGCAATCAATCAGCCCCAGCATTTT.

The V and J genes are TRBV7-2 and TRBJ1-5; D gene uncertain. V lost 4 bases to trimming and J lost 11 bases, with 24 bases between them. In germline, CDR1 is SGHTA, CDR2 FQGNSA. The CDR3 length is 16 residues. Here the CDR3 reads CASSSRIFGVGISQHF. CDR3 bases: TGTGCCAGCAGCTCCCGGATATTCGGGGTAGGTATATCCCAGCATTTT.

CDR3 DNA: TGTGCCAGCAGCCGGGGGGATGAGCAGTTCTTC. Translated: CASSRGDEQFF. The J gene is TRBJ2-1, the V gene TRBV7-2, with 7 positions matching TRBD2. The CDR3 sequence is 11 residues long. The junction had 0 bases not matched to a gene; V was cut back by 5 bases and J by 8 bases. The germline V gene encodes CDR1 SGHTA and CDR2 FQGNSA. Full variable domain (rest looked up from reference TRBV7-2 and TRBJ2-1): GAGVSQSPSNKVTEKGKDVELRCDPISGHTALYWYRQSLGQGLEFLIYFQGNSAPDKSGLPSDRFSAERTGGSVSTLTIQRTQQEDSAVYLCASSRGDEQFFGPGTRLTVL.

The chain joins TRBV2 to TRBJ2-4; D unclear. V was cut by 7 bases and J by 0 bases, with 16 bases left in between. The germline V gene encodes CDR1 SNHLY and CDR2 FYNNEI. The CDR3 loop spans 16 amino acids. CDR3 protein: CASTERVMRAKNIQYF. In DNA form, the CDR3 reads TGTGCCAGCACCGAACGGGTTATGAGAGCCAAAAACATTCAGTACTTC.

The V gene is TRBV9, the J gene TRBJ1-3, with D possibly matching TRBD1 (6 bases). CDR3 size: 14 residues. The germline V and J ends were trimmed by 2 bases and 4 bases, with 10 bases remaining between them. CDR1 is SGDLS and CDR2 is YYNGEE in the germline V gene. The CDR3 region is CASSVLGQGNTIYF. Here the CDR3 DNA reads TGTGCCAGCAGCGTCCTAGGACAGGGAAACACCATATATTTT.

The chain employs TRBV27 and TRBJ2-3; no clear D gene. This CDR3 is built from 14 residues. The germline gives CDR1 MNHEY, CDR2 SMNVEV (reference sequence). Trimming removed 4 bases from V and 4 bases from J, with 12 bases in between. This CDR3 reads CASSSLSTPDTQYF. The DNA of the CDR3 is TGTGCCAGCAGTTCTCTTAGCACCCCAGATACGCAGTATTTT.

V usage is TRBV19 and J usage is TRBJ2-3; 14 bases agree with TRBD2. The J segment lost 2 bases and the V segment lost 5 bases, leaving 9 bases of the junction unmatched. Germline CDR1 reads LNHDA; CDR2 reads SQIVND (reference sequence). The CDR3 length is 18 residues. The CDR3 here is CASSLGLAGGPSTDTQYF. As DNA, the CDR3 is TGTGCCAGTAGTCTTGGACTAGCGGGGGGCCCGTCCACAGATACGCAGTATTTT. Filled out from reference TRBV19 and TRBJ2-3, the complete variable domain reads DGGITQSPKYLFRKEGQNVTLSCEQNLNHDAMYWYRQDPGQGLRLIYYSQIVNDFQKGDIAEGYSVSREKKESFPLTVTSAQKNPTAFYLCASSLGLAGGPSTDTQYFGPGTRLTVL.

For the CDR3, the DNA is TGTGCCAGCAGCCCCCCCGTGGGGACTAGCGGGGGGGCCTATGGTGAGCAGTTCTTC. Translated: CASSPPVGTSGGAYGEQFF. The chain is built from TRBV9 and TRBJ2-1, with 16 nucleotides matching TRBD2. Germline V gene lookup returns CDR1 SGDLS and CDR2 YYNGEE. With 4 bases clipped from V and 9 bases from J, the junction kept 16 bases outside the gene matches. The CDR3 runs to 19 residues. The full variable domain, completed using reference TRBV9 and TRBJ2-1, is DSGVTQTPKHLITATGQRVTLRCSPRSGDLSVYWYQQSLDQGLQFLIQYYNGEERAKGNILERFSAQQFPDLHSELNLSSLELGDSALYFCASSPPVGTSGGAYGEQFFGPGTRLTVL.

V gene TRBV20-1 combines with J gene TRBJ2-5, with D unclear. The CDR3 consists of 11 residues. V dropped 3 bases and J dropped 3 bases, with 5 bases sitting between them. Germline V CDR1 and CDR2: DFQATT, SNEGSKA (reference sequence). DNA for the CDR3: TGCAGTGCTAGGGCAGAAGAGACCCAGTACTTC. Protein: CSARAEETQYF.

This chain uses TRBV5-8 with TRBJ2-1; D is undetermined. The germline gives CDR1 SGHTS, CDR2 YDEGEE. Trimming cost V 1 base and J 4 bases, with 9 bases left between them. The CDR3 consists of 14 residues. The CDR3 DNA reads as TGTGCCAGCAGCTTGTACGTCGGTTACAATGAGCAGTTCTTC. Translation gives CASSLYVGYNEQFF.

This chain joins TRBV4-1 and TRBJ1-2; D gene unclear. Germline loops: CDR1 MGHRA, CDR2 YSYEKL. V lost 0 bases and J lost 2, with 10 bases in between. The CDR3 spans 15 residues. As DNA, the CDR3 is TGCGCCAGCAGCCAAGAGCAGTCCACGAACTATGGCTACACCTTC. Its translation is CASSQEQSTNYGYTF.